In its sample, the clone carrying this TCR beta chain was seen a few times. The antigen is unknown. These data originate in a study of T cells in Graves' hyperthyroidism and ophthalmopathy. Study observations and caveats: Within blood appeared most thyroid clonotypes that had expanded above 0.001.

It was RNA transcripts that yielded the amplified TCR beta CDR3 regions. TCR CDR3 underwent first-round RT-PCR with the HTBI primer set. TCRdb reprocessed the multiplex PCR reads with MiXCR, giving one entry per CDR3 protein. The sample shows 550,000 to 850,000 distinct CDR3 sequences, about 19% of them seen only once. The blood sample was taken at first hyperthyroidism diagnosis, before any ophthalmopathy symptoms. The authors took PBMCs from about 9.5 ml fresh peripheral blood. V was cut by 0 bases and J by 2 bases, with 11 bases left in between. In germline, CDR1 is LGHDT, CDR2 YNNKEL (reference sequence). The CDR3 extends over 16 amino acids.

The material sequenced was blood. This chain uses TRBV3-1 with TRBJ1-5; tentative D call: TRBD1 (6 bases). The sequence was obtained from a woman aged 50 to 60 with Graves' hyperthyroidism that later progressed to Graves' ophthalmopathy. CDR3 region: CASSQDGGGRNQPQHF. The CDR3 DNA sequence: TGTGCCAGCAGCCAAGATGGAGGGGGGCGCAATCAGCCCCAGCATTTT. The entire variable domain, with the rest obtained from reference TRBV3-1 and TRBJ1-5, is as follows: DTAVSQTPKYLVTQMGNDKSIKCEQNLGHDTMYWYKQDSKKFLKIMFSYNNKELIINETVPNRFSPKSPDKAHLNLHINSLELGDSAVYFCASSQDGGGRNQPQHFGDGTRLSIL.